The subject of this entry is one T cell receptor (beta chain). Its antigen is currently not known. Base qualities were left out, and no much larger clone turns up one base away. The data were taken from a study of control samples from healthy donors and cancer patients (TCRdb year 2020). Here V drops 4 bases and J drops 4 bases, and the junction holds 6 bases not matched to any gene. The CDR3, cysteine through phenylalanine, is 14 amino acids long. The entry retains the CDR3 DNA only, 42 bases that are in frame from base 1. From a lookup of the germline V gene (reference sequence), CDR1 and CDR2 are LNHDA and SQIVND. The library was made by the immunoSEQ multiplex PCR assay. In its TCRdb copy, this immuneACCESS table keeps in-frame sequences only and misses some clones. Where compared with another copy, unresolved V genes explain less than half of these, and the others have no known cause. In all, the sample holds fewer than 20,000 clones, and about 86% of those were seen once. The ten largest clones add up to around a tenth of the sample.

The chain joins TRBV19 to TRBJ1-2, with 7 middle bases fitting TRBD1. The receptor was isolated from a woman in her 70s with colorectal cancer. Source material: PBMCs. At the DNA level, the sequence is TGTGCCAGTAGTAGCCAGACAGGGATCTATGGCTACACCTTC. This sequence encodes CASSSQTGIYGYTF.